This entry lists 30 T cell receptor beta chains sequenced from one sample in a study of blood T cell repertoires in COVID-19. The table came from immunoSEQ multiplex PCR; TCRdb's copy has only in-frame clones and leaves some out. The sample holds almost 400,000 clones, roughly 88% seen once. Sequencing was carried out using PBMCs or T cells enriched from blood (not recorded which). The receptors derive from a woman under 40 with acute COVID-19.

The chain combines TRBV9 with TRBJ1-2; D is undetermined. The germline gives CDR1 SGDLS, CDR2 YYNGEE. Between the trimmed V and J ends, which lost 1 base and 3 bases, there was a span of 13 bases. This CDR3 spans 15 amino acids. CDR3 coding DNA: TGTGCCAGCAGCGTACGTCCTGAGGGTCACTATGGCTACACCTTC. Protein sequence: CASSVRPEGHYGYTF.

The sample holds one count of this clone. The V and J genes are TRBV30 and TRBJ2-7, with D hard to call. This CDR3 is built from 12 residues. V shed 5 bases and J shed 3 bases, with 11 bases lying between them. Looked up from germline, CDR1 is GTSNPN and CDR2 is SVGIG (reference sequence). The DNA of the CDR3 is TGTGCCTGGTCTCTCGACATCTACGAGCAGTACTTC. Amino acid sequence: CAWSLDIYEQYF.

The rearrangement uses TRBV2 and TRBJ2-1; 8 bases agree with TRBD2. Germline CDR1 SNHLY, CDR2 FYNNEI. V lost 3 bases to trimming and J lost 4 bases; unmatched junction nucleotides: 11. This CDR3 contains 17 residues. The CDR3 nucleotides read TGTGCCAGCAGTGACGACTTAGCGGGGAAGCCTTACAATGAGCAGTTCTTC. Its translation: CASSDDLAGKPYNEQFF.

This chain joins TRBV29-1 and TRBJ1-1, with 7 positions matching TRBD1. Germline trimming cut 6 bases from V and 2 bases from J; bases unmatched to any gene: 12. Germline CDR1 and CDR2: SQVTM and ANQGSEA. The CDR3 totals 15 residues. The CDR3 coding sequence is TGCAGCGTCGCAACCCTCAGGGGGATTAACACTGAAGCTTTCTTT. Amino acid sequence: CSVATLRGINTEAFF. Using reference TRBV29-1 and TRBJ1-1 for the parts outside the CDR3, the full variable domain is SAVISQKPSRDICQRGTSLTIQCQVDSQVTMMFWYRQQPGQSLTLIATANQGSEATYESGFVIDKFPISRPNLTFSTLTVSNMSPEDSSIYLCSVATLRGINTEAFFGQGTRLTVV.

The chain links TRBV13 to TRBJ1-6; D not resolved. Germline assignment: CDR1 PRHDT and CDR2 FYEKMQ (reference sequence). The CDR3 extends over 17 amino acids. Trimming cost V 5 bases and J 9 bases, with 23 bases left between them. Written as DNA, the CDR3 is TGTGCCAGCAGCCAACTGGCGGGGTTAAGGAGAAGTTCACCCCTCCACTTT. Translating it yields CASSQLAGLRRSSPLHF.

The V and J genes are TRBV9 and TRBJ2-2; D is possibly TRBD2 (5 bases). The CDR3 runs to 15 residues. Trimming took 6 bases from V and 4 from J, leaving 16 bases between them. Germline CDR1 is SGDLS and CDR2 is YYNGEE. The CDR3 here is CASNPAGLLTGELFF. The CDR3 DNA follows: TGTGCCAGCAACCCCGCAGGACTTCTCACCGGGGAGCTGTTTTTT.

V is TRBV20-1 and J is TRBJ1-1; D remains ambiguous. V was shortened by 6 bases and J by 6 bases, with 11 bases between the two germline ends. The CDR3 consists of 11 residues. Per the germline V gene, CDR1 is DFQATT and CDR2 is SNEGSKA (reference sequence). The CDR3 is CSASPRAEAFF. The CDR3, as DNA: TGCAGTGCATCCCCGAGGGCTGAAGCTTTCTTT.

CDR3 sequence reads: CASSLSSGEDQPQHF. CDR3 DNA: TGTGCCAGCAGCTTAAGTTCGGGGGAGGATCAGCCCCAGCATTTT. This chain connects TRBV7-3 to TRBJ1-5; tentative D call: TRBD1 (5 bases). This CDR3 spans 15 amino acids. The V gene's germline CDR1 is SGHTA and CDR2 FQGTGA. The germline V and J ends were trimmed by 1 base and 5 bases, with 12 bases remaining between them.

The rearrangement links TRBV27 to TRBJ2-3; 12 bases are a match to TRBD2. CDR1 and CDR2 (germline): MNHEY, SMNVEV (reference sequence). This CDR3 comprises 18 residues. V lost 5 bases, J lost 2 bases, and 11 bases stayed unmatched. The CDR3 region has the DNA TGTGCCAGCAGTGCAACTAGCGGGGGGCCGACGTACACAGATACGCAGTATTTT. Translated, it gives CASSATSGGPTYTDTQYF.

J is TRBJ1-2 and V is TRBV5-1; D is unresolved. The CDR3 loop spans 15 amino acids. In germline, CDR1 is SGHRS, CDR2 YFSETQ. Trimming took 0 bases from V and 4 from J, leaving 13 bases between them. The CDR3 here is CASSLEQSSGYGYTF. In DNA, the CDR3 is TGCGCCAGCAGCTTGGAACAGAGTAGTGGCTATGGCTACACCTTC.

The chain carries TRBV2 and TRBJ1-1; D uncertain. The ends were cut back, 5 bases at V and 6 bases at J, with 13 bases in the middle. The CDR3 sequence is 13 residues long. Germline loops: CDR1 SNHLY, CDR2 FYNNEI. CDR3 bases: TGTGCCAGCAGTATACGTCGAGAGGCTGAAGCTTTCTTT. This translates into CASSIRREAEAFF.

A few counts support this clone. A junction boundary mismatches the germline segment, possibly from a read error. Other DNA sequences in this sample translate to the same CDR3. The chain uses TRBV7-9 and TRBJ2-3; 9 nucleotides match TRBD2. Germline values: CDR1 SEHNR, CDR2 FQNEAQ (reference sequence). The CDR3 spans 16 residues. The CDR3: CASSLALAGPTDTQYF. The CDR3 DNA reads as TGTGCCAGCAGCCTAGCCCTAGCGGGGCCCACAGATACGCAGTATTTT.

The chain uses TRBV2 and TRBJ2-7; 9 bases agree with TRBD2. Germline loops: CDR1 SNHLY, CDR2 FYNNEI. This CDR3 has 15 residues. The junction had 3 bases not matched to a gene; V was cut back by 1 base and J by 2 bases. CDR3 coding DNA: TGTGCCAGCAGTGAAGGACTAGCGGTGACCTACGAGCAGTACTTC. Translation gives CASSEGLAVTYEQYF. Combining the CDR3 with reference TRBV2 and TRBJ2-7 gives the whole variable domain EPEVTQTPSHQVTQMGQEVILRCVPISNHLYFYWYRQILGQKVEFLVSFYNNEISEKSEIFDDQFSVERPDGSNFTLKIRSTKLEDSAMYFCASSEGLAVTYEQYFGPGTRLTVT.

The CDR3 reads CASSPNTGGNQPQHF. The CDR3 region has the DNA TGCGCCAGCAGCCCGAATACAGGCGGCAATCAGCCCCAGCATTTT. The chain has TRBV5-1 and TRBJ1-5, with D perhaps TRBD1 (5 bases). CDR1 is SGHRS and CDR2 is YFSETQ in the germline V gene. Trimming took 4 bases from V and 2 from J, leaving 13 bases between them. There are 15 residues in the CDR3.

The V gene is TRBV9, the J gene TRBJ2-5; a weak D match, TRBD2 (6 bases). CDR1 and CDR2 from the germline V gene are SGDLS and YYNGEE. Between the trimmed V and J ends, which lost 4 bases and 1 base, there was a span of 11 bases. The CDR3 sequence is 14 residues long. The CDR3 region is CASSRAGRQETQYF. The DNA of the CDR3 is TGTGCCAGCAGCCGGGCGGGACGCCAAGAGACCCAGTACTTC.

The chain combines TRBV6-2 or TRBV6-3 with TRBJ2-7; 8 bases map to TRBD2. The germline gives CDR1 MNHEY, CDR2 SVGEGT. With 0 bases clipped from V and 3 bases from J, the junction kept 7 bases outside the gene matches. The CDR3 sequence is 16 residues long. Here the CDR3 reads CASSYSTVAGHYEQYF. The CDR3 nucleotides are TGTGCCAGCAGTTACTCGACGGTAGCGGGACACTACGAGCAGTACTTC.

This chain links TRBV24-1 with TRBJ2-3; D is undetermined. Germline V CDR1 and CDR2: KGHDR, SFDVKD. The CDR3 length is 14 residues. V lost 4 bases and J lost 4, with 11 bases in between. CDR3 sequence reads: CATSDPAAADTQYF. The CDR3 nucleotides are TGTGCCACCAGTGACCCGGCGGCGGCAGATACGCAGTATTTT.

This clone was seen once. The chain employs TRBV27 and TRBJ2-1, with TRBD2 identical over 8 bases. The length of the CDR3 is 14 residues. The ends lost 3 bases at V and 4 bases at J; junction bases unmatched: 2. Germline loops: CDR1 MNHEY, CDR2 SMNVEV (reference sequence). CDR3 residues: CASSFEREYNEQFF. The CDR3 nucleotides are TGTGCCAGCAGTTTCGAGCGGGAGTACAATGAGCAGTTCTTC.

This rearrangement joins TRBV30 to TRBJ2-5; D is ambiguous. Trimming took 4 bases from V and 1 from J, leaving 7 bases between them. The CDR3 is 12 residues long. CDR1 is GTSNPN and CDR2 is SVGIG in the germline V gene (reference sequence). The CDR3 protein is CAWTPGQETQYF. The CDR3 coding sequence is TGTGCCTGGACCCCCGGCCAAGAGACCCAGTACTTC.

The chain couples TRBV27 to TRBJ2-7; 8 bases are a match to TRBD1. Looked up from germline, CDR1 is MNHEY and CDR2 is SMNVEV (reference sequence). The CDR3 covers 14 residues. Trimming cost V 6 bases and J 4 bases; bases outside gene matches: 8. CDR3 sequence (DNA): TGTGCCAGCAGCCCTACCGGGACAGGATACGAGCAGTACTTC. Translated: CASSPTGTGYEQYF.

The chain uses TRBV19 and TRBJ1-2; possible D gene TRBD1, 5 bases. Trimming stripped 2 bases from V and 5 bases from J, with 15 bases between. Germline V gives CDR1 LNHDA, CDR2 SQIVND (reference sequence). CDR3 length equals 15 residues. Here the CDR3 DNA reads TGTGCCAGTAGTATAAGGACATCACTGGGTTATGGCTACACCTTC. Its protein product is CASSIRTSLGYGYTF.

For the CDR3, the DNA is TGCGCCAGCAGCTTTCGACAGGGCGGCGGTTCACCCCTCCACTTT. Translated: CASSFRQGGGSPLHF. The chain uses TRBV5-1 and TRBJ1-6, with 7 bases identical to TRBD1. CDR1 is SGHRS, CDR2 YFSETQ, per germline. The CDR3 has 15 residues. The trim removed 2 bases at V and 9 bases at J, leaving 8 bases unmatched.

This CDR3 is CSVGTGALGEQYF. In nucleotides, the CDR3 is TGCAGCGTCGGGACAGGGGCTCTTGGGGAGCAGTACTTC. The chain combines TRBV29-1 with TRBJ2-7; 10 nucleotides align to TRBD1. The CDR3 length is 13 residues. With V trimmed by 6 bases and J by 7 bases, 9 bases remained unmatched. The germline V gene has CDR1 SQVTM and CDR2 ANQGSEA.

The CDR3 DNA reads TGTGCCAGCCATAACAGGGTTACTGAAGCTTTCTTT. Translating it yields CASHNRVTEAFF. The chain joins TRBV19 to TRBJ1-1; D might be TRBD1 (6 bases). The CDR3 totals 12 residues. Trimming pared 9 bases from V and 5 bases from J, leaving 13 bases between. Per germline, CDR1 LNHDA and CDR2 SQIVND (reference sequence). The full variable domain, with the rest looked up from reference TRBV19 and TRBJ1-1, is DGGITQSPKYLFRKEGQNVTLSCEQNLNHDAMYWYRQDPGQGLRLIYYSQIVNDFQKGDIAEGYSVSREKKESFPLTVTSAQKNPTAFYLCASHNRVTEAFFGQGTRLTVV.

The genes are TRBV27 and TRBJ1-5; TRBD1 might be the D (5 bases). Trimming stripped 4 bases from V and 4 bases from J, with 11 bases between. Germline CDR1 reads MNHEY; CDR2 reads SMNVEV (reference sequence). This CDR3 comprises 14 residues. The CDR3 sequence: CASSSRGMNQPQHF. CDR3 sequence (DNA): TGTGCCAGCAGTTCCCGGGGGATGAATCAGCCCCAGCATTTT.

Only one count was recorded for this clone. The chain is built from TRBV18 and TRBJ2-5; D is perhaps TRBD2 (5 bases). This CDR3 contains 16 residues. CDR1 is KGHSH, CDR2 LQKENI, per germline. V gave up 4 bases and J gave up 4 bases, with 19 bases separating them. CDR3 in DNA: TGTGCCAGCTCACTCGCCCAAACCGGGGTTGGAGAGACCCAGTACTTC. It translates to CASSLAQTGVGETQYF.

In nucleotides, the CDR3 is TGTGCCAGCAGTGCGGGACTTAACAATGAGCAGTTCTTC. This translates into CASSAGLNNEQFF. The rearrangement uses TRBV6-4 and TRBJ2-1, with D possibly matching TRBD2 (6 bases). Germline lookup yields CDR1 MRHNA and CDR2 SNTAGT. CDR3 size: 13 residues. Between the trimmed V and J ends, which lost 4 bases and 5 bases, there was a span of 9 bases.

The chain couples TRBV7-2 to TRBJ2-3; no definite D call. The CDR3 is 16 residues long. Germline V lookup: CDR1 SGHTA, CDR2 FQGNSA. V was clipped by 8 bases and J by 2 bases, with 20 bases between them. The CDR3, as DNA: TGTGCCAGCCAGGCCCAACCTGCCAGATTCACAGATACGCAGTATTTT. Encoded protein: CASQAQPARFTDTQYF.

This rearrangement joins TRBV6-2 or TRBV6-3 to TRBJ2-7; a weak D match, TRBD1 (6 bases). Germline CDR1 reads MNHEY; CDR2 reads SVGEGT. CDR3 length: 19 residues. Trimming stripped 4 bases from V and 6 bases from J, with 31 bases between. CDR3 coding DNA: TGTGCCAGCAGTTCCCCTGTTCAGACAGGTCCCCTTCCTCGGGGCGAGCAGTACTTC. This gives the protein CASSSPVQTGPLPRGEQYF.

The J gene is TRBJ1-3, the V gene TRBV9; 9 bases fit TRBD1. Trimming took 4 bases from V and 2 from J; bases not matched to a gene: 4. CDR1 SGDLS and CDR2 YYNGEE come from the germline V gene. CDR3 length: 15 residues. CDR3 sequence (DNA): TGTGCCAGCAGCCCCTGGACAGGGGCTGGAAACACCATATATTTT. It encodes CASSPWTGAGNTIYF.